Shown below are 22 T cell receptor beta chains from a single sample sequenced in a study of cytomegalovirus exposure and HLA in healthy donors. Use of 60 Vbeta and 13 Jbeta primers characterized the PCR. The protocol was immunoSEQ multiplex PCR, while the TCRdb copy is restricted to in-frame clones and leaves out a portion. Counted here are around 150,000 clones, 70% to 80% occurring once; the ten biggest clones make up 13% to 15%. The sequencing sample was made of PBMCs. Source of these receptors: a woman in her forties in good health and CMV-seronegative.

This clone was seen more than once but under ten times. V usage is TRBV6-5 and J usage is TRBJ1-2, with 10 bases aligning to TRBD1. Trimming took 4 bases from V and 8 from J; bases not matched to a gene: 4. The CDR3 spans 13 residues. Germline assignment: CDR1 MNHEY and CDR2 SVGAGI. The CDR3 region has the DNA TGTGCCAGCAGTTCCGGGACAGGGGCGGGCTACACCTTC. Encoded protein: CASSSGTGAGYTF.

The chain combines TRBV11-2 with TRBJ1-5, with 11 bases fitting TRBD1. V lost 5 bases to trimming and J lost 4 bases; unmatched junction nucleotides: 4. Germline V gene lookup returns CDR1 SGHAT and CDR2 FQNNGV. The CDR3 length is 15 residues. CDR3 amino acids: CASSRGQGGNQPQHF. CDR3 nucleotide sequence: TGTGCCAGCAGCCGGGGACAGGGGGGGAATCAGCCCCAGCATTTT. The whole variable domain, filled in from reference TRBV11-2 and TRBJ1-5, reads EAGVAQSPRYKIIEKRQSVAFWCNPISGHATLYWYQQILGQGPKLLIQFQNNGVVDDSQLPKDRFSAERLKGVDSTLKIQPAKLEDSAVYLCASSRGQGGNQPQHFGDGTRLSIL.

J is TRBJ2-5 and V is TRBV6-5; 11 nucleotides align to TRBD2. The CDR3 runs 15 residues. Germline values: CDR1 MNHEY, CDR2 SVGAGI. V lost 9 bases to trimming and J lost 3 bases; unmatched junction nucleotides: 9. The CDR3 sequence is CASSPSGRSKETQYF. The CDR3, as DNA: TGTGCCAGTTCTCCTAGCGGGAGGAGTAAAGAGACCCAGTACTTC.

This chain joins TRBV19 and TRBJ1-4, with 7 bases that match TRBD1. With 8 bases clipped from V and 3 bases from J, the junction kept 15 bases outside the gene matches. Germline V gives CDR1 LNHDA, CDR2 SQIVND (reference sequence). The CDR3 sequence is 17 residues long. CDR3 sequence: CASREVEGAPANEKLFF. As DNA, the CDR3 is TGTGCCAGTCGCGAAGTTGAGGGGGCGCCGGCTAATGAAAAACTGTTTTTT.

Here the CDR3 DNA reads TGTGCCAGCAGCCGGGACGGGAGCTCTGGAAACACCATATATTTT. The encoded protein is CASSRDGSSGNTIYF. V gene TRBV4-2 combines with J gene TRBJ1-3, with D maybe TRBD1 (5 bases). CDR3 length: 15 residues. Trimming stripped 4 bases from V and 0 bases from J, with 10 bases between. Per germline, CDR1 LGHNA and CDR2 YNFKEQ.

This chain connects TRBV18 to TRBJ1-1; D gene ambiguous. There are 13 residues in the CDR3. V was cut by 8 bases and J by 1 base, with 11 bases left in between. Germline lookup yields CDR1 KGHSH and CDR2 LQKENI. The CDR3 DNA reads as TGTGCCAGCCAGGTGGAAGGGAACACTGAAGCTTTCTTT. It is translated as CASQVEGNTEAFF.

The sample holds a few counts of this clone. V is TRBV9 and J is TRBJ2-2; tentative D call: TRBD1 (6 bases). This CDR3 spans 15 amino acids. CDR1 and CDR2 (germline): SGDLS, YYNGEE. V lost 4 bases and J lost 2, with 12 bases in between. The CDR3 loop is CASSLRTDNTGELFF. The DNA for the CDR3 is TGTGCCAGCAGCCTCAGGACAGACAACACCGGGGAGCTGTTTTTT.

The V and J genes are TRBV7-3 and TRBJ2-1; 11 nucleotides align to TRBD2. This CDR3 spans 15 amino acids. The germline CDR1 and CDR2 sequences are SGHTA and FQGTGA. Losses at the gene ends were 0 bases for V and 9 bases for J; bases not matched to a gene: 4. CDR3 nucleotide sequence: TGTGCCAGCAGCTTAACCGGGACTAGCGGATTTGAGCAGTTCTTC. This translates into CASSLTGTSGFEQFF.

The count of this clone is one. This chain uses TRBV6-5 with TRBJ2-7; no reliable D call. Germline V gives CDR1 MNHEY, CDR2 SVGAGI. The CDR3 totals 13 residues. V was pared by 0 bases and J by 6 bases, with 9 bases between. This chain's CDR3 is CASSYSQASEQYF. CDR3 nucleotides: TGTGCCAGCAGTTACTCCCAGGCGTCCGAGCAGTACTTC.

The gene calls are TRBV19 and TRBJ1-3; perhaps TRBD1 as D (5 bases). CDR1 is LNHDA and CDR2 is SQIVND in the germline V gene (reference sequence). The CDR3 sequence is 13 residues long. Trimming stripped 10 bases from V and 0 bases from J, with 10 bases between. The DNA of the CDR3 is TGTGCCACCCGACAGAGCTCTGGAAACACCATATATTTT. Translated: CATRQSSGNTIYF.

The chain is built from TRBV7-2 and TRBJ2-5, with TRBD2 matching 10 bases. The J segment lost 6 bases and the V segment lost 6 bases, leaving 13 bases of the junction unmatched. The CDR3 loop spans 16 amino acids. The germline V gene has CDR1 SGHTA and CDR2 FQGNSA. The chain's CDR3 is CASSRPSPSGGKTQYF. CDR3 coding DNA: TGTGCCAGCAGTCGACCATCCCCTAGCGGGGGAAAGACCCAGTACTTC.

The chain's CDR3 is CATRAASTDTQYF. For the CDR3, the DNA is TGTGCCACCAGAGCGGCAAGCACAGATACGCAGTATTTT. The rearrangement links TRBV27 to TRBJ2-3; perhaps TRBD2 as D (5 bases). From germline, CDR1 is MNHEY and CDR2 SMNVEV (reference sequence). The length of the CDR3 is 13 residues. Trimming left V 10 bases short and J 0 bases short, with 11 bases between.

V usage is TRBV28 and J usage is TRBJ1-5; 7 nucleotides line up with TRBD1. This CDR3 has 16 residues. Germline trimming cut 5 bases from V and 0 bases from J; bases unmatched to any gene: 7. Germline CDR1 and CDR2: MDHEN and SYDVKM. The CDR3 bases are TGTGCCAGCAGTCCTGACAGGGAGAATAGCAATCAGCCCCAGCATTTT. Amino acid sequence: CASSPDRENSNQPQHF.

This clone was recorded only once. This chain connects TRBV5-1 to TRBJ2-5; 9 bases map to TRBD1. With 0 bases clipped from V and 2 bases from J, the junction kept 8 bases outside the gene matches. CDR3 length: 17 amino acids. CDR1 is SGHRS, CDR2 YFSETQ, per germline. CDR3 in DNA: TGCGCCAGCAGCTTGGACGGACAGGGGACGGTACAAGAGACCCAGTACTTC. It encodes CASSLDGQGTVQETQYF.

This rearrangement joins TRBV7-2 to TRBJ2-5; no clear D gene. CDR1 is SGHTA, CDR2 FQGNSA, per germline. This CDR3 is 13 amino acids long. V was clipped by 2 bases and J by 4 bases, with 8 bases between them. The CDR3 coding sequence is TGTGCCAGCAGCTTAACCGGTGGAGAGACCCAGTACTTC. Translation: CASSLTGGETQYF.

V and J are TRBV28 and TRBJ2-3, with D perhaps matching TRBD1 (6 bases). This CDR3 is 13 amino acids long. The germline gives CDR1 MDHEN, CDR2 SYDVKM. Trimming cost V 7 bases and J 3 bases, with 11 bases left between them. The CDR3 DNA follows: TGTGCCAGCACTCTACAGGGTACAGATACGCAGTATTTT. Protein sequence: CASTLQGTDTQYF.

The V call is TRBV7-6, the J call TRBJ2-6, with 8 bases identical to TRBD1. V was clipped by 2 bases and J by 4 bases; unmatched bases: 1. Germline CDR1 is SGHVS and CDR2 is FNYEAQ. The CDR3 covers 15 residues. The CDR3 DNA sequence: TGTGCCAGCAGCTTACAGGGGGCCGGGGCCAACGTCCTGACTTTC. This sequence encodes CASSLQGAGANVLTF.

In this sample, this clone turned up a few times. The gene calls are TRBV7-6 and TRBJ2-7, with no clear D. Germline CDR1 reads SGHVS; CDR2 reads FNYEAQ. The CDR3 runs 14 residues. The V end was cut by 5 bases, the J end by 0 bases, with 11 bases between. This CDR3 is CASSKTRSSYEQYF. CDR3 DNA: TGTGCCAGCAGCAAGACTCGGAGCTCCTACGAGCAGTACTTC. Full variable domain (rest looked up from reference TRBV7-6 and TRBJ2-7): GAGVSQSPRYKVTKRGQDVALRCDPISGHVSLYWYRQALGQGPEFLTYFNYEAQQDKSGLPNDRFSAERPEGSISTLTIQRTEQRDSAMYRCASSKTRSSYEQYFGPGTRLTVT.

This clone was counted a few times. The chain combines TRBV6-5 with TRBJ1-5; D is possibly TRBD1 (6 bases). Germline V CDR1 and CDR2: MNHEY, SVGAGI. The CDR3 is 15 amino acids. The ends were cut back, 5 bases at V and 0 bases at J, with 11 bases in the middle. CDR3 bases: TGTGCCAGCAGTGCACAGGGCAATAGCAATCAGCCCCAGCATTTT. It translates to CASSAQGNSNQPQHF.

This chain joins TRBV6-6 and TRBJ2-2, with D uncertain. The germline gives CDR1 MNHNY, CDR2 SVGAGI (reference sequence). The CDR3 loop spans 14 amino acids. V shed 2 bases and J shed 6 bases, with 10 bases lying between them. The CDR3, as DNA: TGTGCCAGCAGTTACCCCCACGGTCCCGGGGAGCTGTTTTTT. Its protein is CASSYPHGPGELFF.

In DNA form, the CDR3 reads TGTGCCAGCAGCTACTACACCCAGGGTTCAGATACGCAGTATTTT. Its translation: CASSYYTQGSDTQYF. This chain connects TRBV7-2 to TRBJ2-3; TRBD1 is a possible D gene (5 bases). Germline V gene lookup returns CDR1 SGHTA and CDR2 FQGNSA. The CDR3 length is 15 residues. V was cut by 4 bases and J by 4 bases, with 15 bases left in between.

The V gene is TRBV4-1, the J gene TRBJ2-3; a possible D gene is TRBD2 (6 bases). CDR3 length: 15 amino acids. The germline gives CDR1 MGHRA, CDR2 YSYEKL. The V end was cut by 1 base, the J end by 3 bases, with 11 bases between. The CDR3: CASSQVGGDTDTQYF. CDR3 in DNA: TGCGCCAGCAGCCAAGTTGGCGGGGATACAGATACGCAGTATTTT.